This T cell receptor (beta chain) came from a study of blood T cell repertoires in COVID-19. The wider study: Specimens from acute and convalescent COVID-19 originated in the United States, Italy and Spain. The cDNA or gDNA used as material had been derived from T cells, B-cell-depleted T cells, or PBMCs.

With V trimmed by 3 bases and J by 3 bases, 2 bases remained unmatched. The CDR3 is made up of 14 amino acids. The germline V gene encodes CDR1 LNHDA and CDR2 SQIVND (reference sequence). Per the authors' pipeline: Reference gene primers were amplified, and this amplification served to estimate nucleated cell counts. Some clones are missing from TCRdb's copy, which holds only in-frame ones; the method was immunoSEQ multiplex PCR. Clone size and the V and J calls come from that table; the DNA yielded D and trimming. Among fewer than 250,000 clones listed, approximately 87% were seen once. The sample taken for sequencing was peripheral blood. The sequence was collected from a woman aged 70-85 years with active or convalescent COVID-19. The gene calls are TRBV19 and TRBJ1-5, with TRBD1 identical over 7 bases. The CDR3 DNA is TGTGCCAGTAGTATGGGACAGTTCAATCAGCCCCAGCATTTT. Translating gives CASSMGQFNQPQHF.